What follows are 32 T cell receptor beta chains derived from one specimen sequenced in a study of cytomegalovirus exposure and HLA in healthy donors. Amplification used 60 Vbeta primers and 13 Jbeta primers. Produced via immunoSEQ multiplex PCR; TCRdb's table is partial and in-frame only. The table records 100,000 to 150,000 clones, 80% to 90% of them present only once. The sample taken for sequencing was PBMCs. The origin of the receptors is a woman aged 25 to 39 in good health and CMV-seronegative.

This sequence joins TRBV7-8 and TRBJ1-4, with 9 bases aligning to TRBD1. This CDR3 contains 15 residues. V lost 5 bases to trimming and J lost 8 bases; unmatched junction nucleotides: 9. CDR1 is SGHVS, CDR2 FQNEAQ, per germline. Written as DNA, the CDR3 is TGTGCCAGCAGCCCGCAAAGGACAGGGGTCGAAAAACTGTTTTTT. Amino acid sequence: CASSPQRTGVEKLFF.

The genes are TRBV10-3 and TRBJ1-2; no reliable D call. The CDR3 is 15 residues long. Trimming took off 4 bases at V and 4 bases at J, with 16 bases between the two ends. Germline assignment: CDR1 ENHRY and CDR2 SYGVKD. The CDR3 sequence is CAISGGSAGGYGYTF. Written as DNA, the CDR3 is TGTGCCATCAGTGGTGGGTCTGCCGGCGGCTATGGCTACACCTTC.

J is TRBJ1-5 and V is TRBV6-6; D might be TRBD1 (5 bases). The germline CDR1 and CDR2 sequences are MNHNY and SVGAGI (reference sequence). The germline V and J ends were trimmed by 6 bases and 8 bases, with 20 bases remaining between them. This CDR3 comprises 15 residues. CDR3 region: CASSPAGVPKEPQHF. CDR3 DNA sequence: TGTGCCAGCAGCCCCGCGGGGGTGCCTAAGGAGCCCCAGCATTTT.

The V call is TRBV5-8, the J call TRBJ2-4; 8 bases are a match to TRBD2. The CDR3 is made up of 18 amino acids. CDR1 is SGHTS, CDR2 YDEGEE, per germline. Germline trimming cut 0 bases from V and 0 bases from J; bases unmatched to any gene: 8. The CDR3 is CASSLEFWREVAKNIQYF. As DNA, the CDR3 is TGTGCCAGCAGCTTGGAATTCTGGCGGGAGGTAGCCAAAAACATTCAGTACTTC.

This clone was counted between two and nine times. The chain links TRBV6-5 to TRBJ2-7; no clear D. Germline CDR1 is MNHEY and CDR2 is SVGAGI. V lost 6 bases, J lost 6 bases, and 15 bases lay in between. This CDR3 has 13 residues. CDR3 sequence reads: CASSRDRWSEQYF. The CDR3 coding sequence is TGTGCCAGCAGCCGCGACCGGTGGAGCGAGCAGTACTTC.

As DNA, the CDR3 is TGTGCCAGTAGTTGGCCGGGCGGGACAGGGGGCCTCATCTCTGGAAACACCATATATTTT. The encoded protein is CASSWPGGTGGLISGNTIYF. The gene calls are TRBV19 and TRBJ1-3, with TRBD1 identical over 12 bases. With V trimmed by 5 bases and J by 0 bases, 14 bases remained unmatched. The CDR3 spans 20 residues. Per germline, CDR1 LNHDA and CDR2 SQIVND (reference sequence).

This clone turned up a few times. The rearrangement joins TRBV2 to TRBJ2-2; 11 positions match TRBD2. The CDR3 runs to 14 residues. The germline CDR1 and CDR2 sequences are SNHLY and FYNNEI. Trimming took 5 bases from V and 6 from J; bases not matched to a gene: 2. The CDR3, as DNA: TGTGCCAGCAGTCGACTAGCGGGATCCGGGGAGCTGTTTTTT. This translates into CASSRLAGSGELFF.

The chain uses TRBV30 and TRBJ1-2; 7 bases are shared with TRBD1. CDR3 length: 14 amino acids. Germline assignment: CDR1 GTSNPN and CDR2 SVGIG (reference sequence). The V segment lost 4 bases and the J segment 3 bases; nucleotides outside the gene matches: 8. The CDR3 loop reads CAWKRGQTHYGYTF. As DNA, the CDR3 is TGTGCCTGGAAGAGGGGACAGACCCACTATGGCTACACCTTC.

The rearrangement links TRBV6-6 to TRBJ1-6; 8 bases are a match to TRBD1. Per germline, CDR1 MNHNY and CDR2 SVGAGI (reference sequence). Germline trimming cut 7 bases from V and 4 bases from J; bases unmatched to any gene: 9. The CDR3 spans 16 residues. This CDR3 reads CASTLRQGSYNSPLHF. Here the CDR3 DNA reads TGTGCCAGCACCTTACGACAGGGGTCGTATAATTCACCCCTCCACTTT.

V usage is TRBV7-9 and J usage is TRBJ2-7; TRBD2 matches 11 bases. The CDR3 totals 14 residues. From germline, CDR1 is SEHNR and CDR2 FQNEAQ (reference sequence). With V trimmed by 2 bases and J by 7 bases, 4 bases remained unmatched. CDR3 in amino acids: CASSLTSGGVEQYF. The CDR3, as DNA: TGTGCCAGCAGCTTAACTAGCGGGGGTGTAGAGCAGTACTTC.

This chain uses TRBV6-5 with TRBJ2-5; D remains unclear. The J call may not be correct, given that the DNA end is closer to TRBJ2-7. Germline V gene data show CDR1 as MNHEY and CDR2 as SVGAGI. The CDR3 spans 12 residues. CDR3 in amino acids: CASRLLEFEQYF. The CDR3 DNA reads as TGTGCCAGCAGACTTCTAGAATTCGAGCAGTACTTC.

J is TRBJ2-5 and V is TRBV18; possibly TRBD1 for D (5 bases). The CDR3 is 14 amino acids. Germline assignment: CDR1 KGHSH and CDR2 LQKENI. Between the trimmed V and J ends, which lost 2 bases and 5 bases, there was a span of 12 bases. CDR3 amino acids: CASSPRTLEETQYF. In DNA, the CDR3 is TGTGCCAGCTCACCAAGGACACTCGAGGAGACCCAGTACTTC.

The rearrangement joins TRBV27 to TRBJ1-4, with TRBD1 matching 8 bases. V was clipped by 6 bases and J by 9 bases; unmatched bases: 12. Germline CDR1 reads MNHEY; CDR2 reads SMNVEV (reference sequence). The CDR3 consists of 15 residues. The CDR3 sequence: CASSQYLDRAQKLFF. CDR3 nucleotides: TGTGCCAGCAGCCAATACCTGGACAGGGCCCAAAAACTGTTTTTT.

With respect to this clone: Other DNA sequences within the sample encode an identical CDR3. The rearrangement uses TRBV29-1 and TRBJ1-1; D uncertain. V lost 4 bases, J lost 1 base, and 7 bases lay in between. This CDR3 has 12 residues. From germline, CDR1 is SQVTM and CDR2 ANQGSEA. This chain's CDR3 is CSVVSENTEAFF. The CDR3 coding sequence is TGCAGCGTTGTTAGCGAGAACACTGAAGCTTTCTTT.

In nucleotides, the CDR3 is TGTGCCAGCTCACCACGCCCTCTGACTACGAGGCGGAATGAGCAGTTCTTC. The encoded protein is CASSPRPLTTRRNEQFF. V gene TRBV18 combines with J gene TRBJ2-1, with a possible D match to TRBD2 (5 bases). The CDR3 runs 17 residues. CDR1 is KGHSH, CDR2 LQKENI, per germline. Between the trimmed V and J ends, which lost 1 base and 7 bases, there was a span of 20 bases.

This clone has only a few counts. CDR3 residues: CASSQLASNTGELFF. The CDR3 nucleotides are TGTGCCAGCAGCCAACTAGCGTCGAACACCGGGGAGCTGTTTTTT. The chain uses TRBV9 and TRBJ2-2, with TRBD2 matching 7 bases. Per germline, CDR1 SGDLS and CDR2 YYNGEE. J lost 0 bases, V lost 4 bases, and 3 bases had no gene match. The CDR3 extends over 15 amino acids. Combining the CDR3 with reference TRBV9 and TRBJ2-2 gives the whole variable domain DSGVTQTPKHLITATGQRVTLRCSPRSGDLSVYWYQQSLDQGLQFLIQYYNGEERAKGNILERFSAQQFPDLHSELNLSSLELGDSALYFCASSQLASNTGELFFGEGSRLTVL.

In this sample, this clone turned up a few times. This sequence joins TRBV9 and TRBJ1-6; D may be TRBD1 (5 bases). CDR1 and CDR2 from the germline V gene are SGDLS and YYNGEE. Between the trimmed V and J ends, which lost 3 bases and 8 bases, there was a span of 15 bases. The CDR3 has 15 residues. CDR3 sequence (DNA): TGTGCCAGCAGCGATGGGACGGCGGGGGATTCACCCCTCCACTTT. This encodes CASSDGTAGDSPLHF.

The CDR3 loop is CASSRWGLAEYNEQFF. The CDR3 DNA follows: TGTGCCAGCAGCCGCTGGGGACTAGCGGAGTACAATGAGCAGTTCTTC. The chain employs TRBV7-9 and TRBJ2-1; TRBD2 aligns across 11 bases. J lost 4 bases, V lost 5 bases, and 7 bases had no gene match. The V gene's germline CDR1 is SEHNR and CDR2 FQNEAQ (reference sequence). This CDR3 is 16 amino acids long. Together with reference TRBV7-9 and TRBJ2-1, the CDR3 gives the full variable domain: DTGVSQNPRHKITKRGQNVTFRCDPISEHNRLYWYRQTLGQGPEFLTYFQNEAQLEKSRLLSDRFSAERPKGSFSTLEIQRTEQGDSAMYLCASSRWGLAEYNEQFFGPGTRLTVL.

A few counts support this clone. In DNA, the CDR3 is TGCAGCGTAGCCCCGGGATTGGAAGAGACCCAGTACTTC. Translating gives CSVAPGLEETQYF. The V gene is TRBV29-1, the J gene TRBJ2-5; the D gene is possibly TRBD2 (5 bases). The germline V gene has CDR1 SQVTM and CDR2 ANQGSEA. The germline V and J ends were trimmed by 6 bases and 3 bases, with 14 bases remaining between them. The CDR3 covers 13 residues.

This clone occurred a few times. The DNA of the CDR3 is TGTGCCAGCAGTTTATTGTTACCGGGACAGGGCTCCTACGAGCAGTACTTC. This gives the protein CASSLLLPGQGSYEQYF. V usage is TRBV28 and J usage is TRBJ2-7, with 9 nucleotides matching TRBD1. The CDR3 contains 17 residues. V gave up 1 base and J gave up 0 bases; unmatched junction bases: 7. Per the germline V gene, CDR1 is MDHEN and CDR2 is SYDVKM.

This rearrangement joins TRBV6-5 to TRBJ1-1; possible D gene TRBD1, 5 bases. The germline CDR1 and CDR2 sequences are MNHEY and SVGAGI. V was shortened by 7 bases and J by 0 bases, with 15 bases between the two germline ends. The CDR3 is made up of 15 amino acids. The CDR3 is CASTRGVALNTEAFF. The CDR3 bases are TGTGCCAGCACCCGGGGGGTCGCCCTGAACACTGAAGCTTTCTTT.

The chain uses TRBV6-5 and TRBJ1-1, with 10 bases matching TRBD1. The length of the CDR3 is 15 residues. Per germline, CDR1 MNHEY and CDR2 SVGAGI. Unmatched junction bases numbered 11, after V lost 8 bases and J lost 5 bases. The CDR3 loop reads CASGETGGWRTEAFF. CDR3 nucleotides: TGTGCCAGCGGAGAGACAGGGGGCTGGCGGACTGAAGCTTTCTTT.

The table lists this clone with a count of one. This chain joins TRBV4-3 and TRBJ2-2, with no clear D. The germline V gene encodes CDR1 LGHNA and CDR2 YSLEER. Trimming took 0 bases from V and 3 from J, leaving 11 bases between them. This CDR3 has 16 amino acids. CDR3 protein: CASSQEFTVDTGELFF. In nucleotides, the CDR3 is TGCGCCAGCAGCCAAGAGTTTACAGTGGACACCGGGGAGCTGTTTTTT.

The count of this clone is one. The chain uses TRBV7-9 and TRBJ2-1, with a tentative D call TRBD2 (5 bases). This CDR3 has 16 amino acids. Germline values: CDR1 SEHNR, CDR2 FQNEAQ (reference sequence). Trimming removed 5 bases at V and 5 bases at J, with 19 bases between. The CDR3 coding sequence is TGTGCCAGCAGCCCCCGGTCGGGGTTTTCGGACAATGAGCAGTTCTTC. It specifies CASSPRSGFSDNEQFF.

This chain uses TRBV6-1 with TRBJ2-7; TRBD1 aligns across 8 bases. J was trimmed by 3 bases and V by 5 bases; bases with no gene match: 6. Germline assignment: CDR1 MNHNS and CDR2 SASEGT. This CDR3 has 14 residues. CDR3 nucleotide sequence: TGTGCCAGCAGTTATGACAGGGGCAACTACGAGCAGTACTTC. It is translated as CASSYDRGNYEQYF.

The genes are TRBV7-2 and TRBJ2-1; a weak D match, TRBD1 (8 bases). The CDR3 runs to 16 residues. Germline loops: CDR1 SGHTA, CDR2 FQGNSA. Trimming took off 2 bases at V and 6 bases at J, with 17 bases between the two ends. As DNA, the CDR3 is TGTGCCAGCAGCTTACGGTGGGGGGGGACAGGCAATGAGCAGTTCTTC. It translates to CASSLRWGGTGNEQFF.

The chain couples TRBV30 to TRBJ1-1, with D uncertain. Trimming took off 0 bases at V and 4 bases at J, with 12 bases between the two ends. Looked up from germline, CDR1 is GTSNPN and CDR2 is SVGIG (reference sequence). This CDR3 comprises 14 residues. DNA of the CDR3: TGTGCCTGGAGTGTTGCGGGTGCGGGCACTGAAGCTTTCTTT. Encoded protein: CAWSVAGAGTEAFF.

This chain uses TRBV19 with TRBJ2-7; D is unclear. This CDR3 contains 13 residues. Between the trimmed V and J ends, which lost 1 base and 0 bases, there was a span of 4 bases. Germline CDR1 reads LNHDA; CDR2 reads SQIVND (reference sequence). The CDR3 nucleotides read TGTGCCAGTAGTATAGCCCGCTCCTACGAGCAGTACTTC. Its protein is CASSIARSYEQYF.

The J gene is TRBJ1-1, the V gene TRBV7-2, with D possibly TRBD1 on 6 matching bases. The CDR3 has 16 amino acids. Germline CDR1 and CDR2: SGHTA and FQGNSA. V was pared by 0 bases and J by 3 bases, with 14 bases between. CDR3 nucleotides: TGTGCCAGCAGCTTAGCCCCACAGGGAAGGTACACTGAAGCTTTCTTT. Its protein is CASSLAPQGRYTEAFF. The variable domain in full, completed from reference TRBV7-2 and TRBJ1-1, reads GAGVSQSPSNKVTEKGKDVELRCDPISGHTALYWYRQSLGQGLEFLIYFQGNSAPDKSGLPSDRFSAERTGGSVSTLTIQRTQQEDSAVYLCASSLAPQGRYTEAFFGQGTRLTVV.

This clone was seen a few times. The CDR3 reads CASNWGRGSDEQYF. The CDR3 coding sequence is TGTGCCAGCAATTGGGGCAGGGGTAGCGACGAGCAGTACTTC. This chain uses TRBV2 with TRBJ2-7; a weak D match, TRBD1 (6 bases). Looked up from germline, CDR1 is SNHLY and CDR2 is FYNNEI. This CDR3 contains 14 residues. Trimming took off 7 bases at V and 5 bases at J, with 18 bases between the two ends.

This rearrangement joins TRBV6-5 to TRBJ1-5, with TRBD1 as a possible D gene (6 bases). Between the trimmed V and J ends, which lost 0 bases and 7 bases, there was a span of 10 bases. CDR1 and CDR2 (germline): MNHEY, SVGAGI. The CDR3 is 14 amino acids. In DNA, the CDR3 is TGTGCCAGCAGTTACTCGGGACAAGGGCAGCCCCAGCATTTT. It specifies CASSYSGQGQPQHF.

This clone was recorded a few times. For the CDR3, the DNA is TGTGCCAGCAGTTACGACAGCTACGAGCAGTACTTC. Translated, it gives CASSYDSYEQYF. The J gene is TRBJ2-7, the V gene TRBV6-6; D might be TRBD1 (5 bases). Germline-derived CDR1 and CDR2 are MNHNY and SVGAGI (reference sequence). The germline V and J ends were trimmed by 2 bases and 3 bases, with 5 bases remaining between them. The CDR3 is 12 residues long.